This TCR beta chain was observed in a study of CD8 T cells in ankylosing spondylitis. Preparation of TCR beta libraries was done by quantitative 5'-RACE with molecular barcodes. TCRdb fed the 5' RACE reads into MiXCR, producing one record per CDR3 protein. The sample holds about 250,000 distinct CDR3 sequences; 32% are singletons and the top ten take approximately 4%. The study, taken as a whole, reports: Previously reported in reactive arthritis synovial fluid and blood were some of the motif variants. Reported data indicate significant enrichment of disease-linked clones within matched ankylosing spondylitis synovial fluid. Blood from ankylosing spondylitis patients appeared to carry a characteristic roughly 8-variant TCR beta motif.

This clonotype has a handful of counts. Its antigen remains unidentified. This TCR came from a male donor with ankylosing spondylitis or in good health (not recorded which). Sequenced sample: blood, either unsorted or a sorted T cell fraction (not recorded which).

This CDR3 reads CSAGTGREDEQYF. The CDR3 DNA reads as TGCAGTGCTGGGACAGGGCGAGAGGACGAGCAGTACTTC. The J gene is TRBJ2-7, the V gene TRBV20-1, with 9 bases aligning to TRBD1. V shed 5 bases and J 5 bases; nucleotides not matched to a gene: 7. The CDR3 consists of 13 residues. Per the germline V gene, CDR1 is DFQATT and CDR2 is SNEGSKA (reference sequence).